This T cell receptor (beta chain) stems from a study of Ad26.COV2.S vaccination and SARS-CoV-2 variants. Study-wide results and limits: Participants given vaccine showed non-spike TCR breadth similar to that of placebo recipients.

Treatment denoted: around 19 received Ad26.COV2.S at low or high dose, single or two shots; roughly five received placebo; per-sample allocation not given. At day 63 after the first vaccine or placebo injection, samples were drawn. Using immunoSEQ multiplex PCR, the repertoire was profiled, and TCRdb retains in-frame clones only, with some absent. The table lists about 390,000 clones, about 90% of them singletons. As for this clone: Its antigen remains unknown.

This CDR3 region has 13 residues. Trimming left V 4 bases short and J 0 bases short, with 5 bases between. The germline CDR1 and CDR2 sequences are MNHEY and SVGEGT. Sequenced here: peripheral blood, sampled in a trial of Ad26.COV2.S vaccine versus placebo. The chain couples TRBV6-2 or TRBV6-3 to TRBJ2-3, with unresolved D. The TCR was taken from a person aged 18-60 years who received the Ad26.COV2.S COVID-19 vaccine or a placebo. The CDR3 region has the DNA TGTGCCAGCAGTTTCTTCAGCACAGATACGCAGTATTTT. Its translation is CASSFFSTDTQYF.